This TCR beta chain was recorded in a study of shared clonotypes between healthy human individuals. Regarding the study as a whole: The study drew on few donors, limiting represented genetic and exposure-history diversity. Investigators collected only blood, and repertoires in tissues likely differ.

V dropped 4 bases and J dropped 2; count of bases not matched to a gene: 3. Germline V gene data show CDR1 as SGHRS and CDR2 as YFSETQ. This CDR3 spans 14 amino acids. Sequenced by immunoSEQ multiplex PCR; TCRdb stores in-frame clones only, minus some. The sample comprises hundreds of thousands of clones, 73% of which are singletons, and 1.5% to 2% rests with the top ten. As to this clone: Its specificity is not known. The same CDR3 also results from other DNA sequences found in this sample.

The sample taken for sequencing was memory CD4+ T cells sorted from blood. Noted subset: CD45RA-negative fraction. This clonotype was sampled from a woman in her thirties in good health. J is TRBJ1-3 and V is TRBV5-1; 7 bases align to TRBD1. The CDR3 loop is CASSLQGTGNTIYF. In DNA, the CDR3 is TGCGCCAGCAGCCTACAGGGGACTGGAAACACCATATATTTT. Based on the CDR3 plus reference TRBV5-1 and TRBJ1-3, the full variable domain is KAGVTQTPRYLIKTRGQQVTLSCSPISGHRSVSWYQQTPGQGLQFLFEYFSETQRNKGNFPGRFSGRQFSNSRSEMNVSTLELGDSALYLCASSLQGTGNTIYFGEGSWLTVV.